This entry lists 22 T cell receptor beta chains sequenced from one sample in a study of blood T cell repertoires in COVID-19. Libraries were prepared by immunoSEQ multiplex PCR; TCRdb keeps only in-frame clonotypes and omits some of them. The repertoire holds around 250,000 clones, with roughly 89% as singletons. The sequenced material came from peripheral blood. The receptor source for this set is a woman aged 40 to 50 who had recovered from COVID-19.

The CDR3 DNA is TGTGCCAGCAGCTACACGAGCGGAACGAACTCCTACAATGAGCAGTTCTTC. Amino acid sequence: CASSYTSGTNSYNEQFF. The chain links TRBV3-1 (or the pseudogene TRBV3-2) to TRBJ2-1, with TRBD2 as a possible D gene (5 bases). The CDR3 totals 17 residues. The germline V gene encodes CDR1 LGHDT and CDR2 YNNKEL (reference sequence). V was shortened by 5 bases and J by 0 bases, with 17 bases between the two germline ends.

The rearrangement uses TRBV5-4 and TRBJ2-7; D is possibly TRBD1 (6 bases). Trimming took 4 bases from V and 3 from J, leaving 14 bases between them. CDR1 is SGHNT and CDR2 is YYREEE in the germline V gene (reference sequence). The CDR3 is 14 residues long. DNA of the CDR3: TGTGCCAGCAGCCGGGACACTACCTTCTACGAGCAGTACTTC. It translates to CASSRDTTFYEQYF.

This clone was counted many times. The chain links TRBV10-3 to TRBJ1-1; 9 bases are a match to TRBD1. J lost 1 base, V lost 3 bases, and 3 bases had no gene match. The germline gives CDR1 ENHRY, CDR2 SYGVKD. The CDR3 is 15 residues long. DNA of the CDR3: TGTGCCATCAGTGAAAGGGGACAGGGGAACACTGAAGCTTTCTTT. It encodes CAISERGQGNTEAFF.

This clone has only one observation. V is TRBV11-3 and J is TRBJ2-1; 8 bases are a match to TRBD1. The CDR3 totals 15 residues. Germline CDR1 is SGHNT and CDR2 is YENEEA. The J segment lost 2 bases and the V segment lost 7 bases, leaving 7 bases of the junction unmatched. CDR3 bases: TGTGCCAGCACCCCAGGGGGCGCAACCTACAATGAGCAGTTCTTC. This gives the protein CASTPGGATYNEQFF.

V is TRBV9 and J is TRBJ1-3, with D possibly matching TRBD1 (6 bases). The CDR3 length is 15 residues. Germline V lookup: CDR1 SGDLS, CDR2 YYNGEE. Trimming left V 1 base short and J 4 bases short, with 12 bases between. This CDR3 is CASSVLSGVGNTIYF. In DNA form, the CDR3 reads TGTGCCAGCAGCGTACTCTCAGGGGTCGGAAACACCATATATTTT.

This clone is a singleton in its sample. The chain links TRBV18 to TRBJ1-2, with 7 bases identical to TRBD1. V lost 3 bases and J lost 5; bases outside the gene matches: 6. This CDR3 region has 14 residues. CDR1 and CDR2 from the germline V gene are KGHSH and LQKENI. CDR3 sequence (DNA): TGTGCCAGCTCACCTGGGGACAGTTTGTATGGCTACACCTTC. This sequence encodes CASSPGDSLYGYTF.

This sequence joins TRBV3-1 (or the pseudogene TRBV3-2) and TRBJ2-7, with TRBD1 as a possible D gene (5 bases). The CDR3 totals 17 residues. V lost 2 bases and J 0 bases, leaving 17 bases between the germline ends. CDR1 LGHDT and CDR2 YNNKEL come from the germline V gene (reference sequence). The CDR3 sequence is CASSQLLGARDSYEQYF. In DNA, the CDR3 is TGTGCCAGCAGCCAATTGCTAGGGGCACGAGACTCCTACGAGCAGTACTTC.

The chain carries TRBV4-3 and TRBJ2-1; D gene uncertain. From germline, CDR1 is LGHNA and CDR2 YSLEER. CDR3 size: 14 residues. V was shortened by 4 bases and J by 3 bases, with 10 bases between the two germline ends. In DNA form, the CDR3 reads TGCGCCAGCAGCCCGACTTCCGGCTACAATGAGCAGTTCTTC. This codes for CASSPTSGYNEQFF.

The chain combines TRBV18 with TRBJ1-1, with D possibly matching TRBD1 (5 bases). The CDR3 has 14 residues. From germline, CDR1 is KGHSH and CDR2 LQKENI. Trimming cost V 2 bases and J 2 bases, with 9 bases left between them. CDR3 residues: CASSPFRGNTEAFF. Written as DNA, the CDR3 is TGTGCCAGCTCACCATTTAGGGGAAACACTGAAGCTTTCTTT.

The CDR3 DNA is TGTGCCACCGGACGGACAGGGTTAGGAGAGACCCAGTACTTC. Its translation: CATGRTGLGETQYF. The chain links TRBV24-1 to TRBJ2-5; 8 bases agree with TRBD1. The germline CDR1 and CDR2 sequences are KGHDR and SFDVKD. V trimming: 9 bases; J trimming: 4 bases; junction bases outside the gene matches: 9. CDR3 length: 14 residues.

The CDR3 nucleotides read TGCGCCAGCAGCCTGGCGCCAATGGGACAGGGAAGGGCCAAAAACATTCAGTACTTC. It encodes CASSLAPMGQGRAKNIQYF. This rearrangement joins TRBV5-1 to TRBJ2-4, with TRBD1 matching 9 bases. Germline lookup yields CDR1 SGHRS and CDR2 YFSETQ. This CDR3 region has 19 residues. After removal of 4 bases from V and 1 base from J, the junction contained 15 bases not matched to a gene.

The rearrangement joins TRBV27 to TRBJ2-7, with D maybe TRBD1 (6 bases). There are 13 residues in the CDR3. CDR1 MNHEY and CDR2 SMNVEV come from the germline V gene (reference sequence). V was pared by 6 bases and J by 2 bases, with 11 bases between. For the CDR3, the DNA is TGTGCCAGCAGCCCCAGGGGTCCCTACGAGCAGTACTTC. Residues: CASSPRGPYEQYF.

This chain links TRBV27 with TRBJ1-4; weak D call: TRBD1 (6 bases). V lost 5 bases, J lost 5 bases, and 15 bases lay in between. The CDR3 is 15 amino acids. Germline assignment: CDR1 MNHEY and CDR2 SMNVEV (reference sequence). This chain's CDR3 is CASSPITGTNEKLFF. In DNA form, the CDR3 reads TGTGCCAGCAGTCCAATAACCGGGACAAATGAAAAACTGTTTTTT.

This chain connects TRBV13 to TRBJ2-7; 12 bases match TRBD2. Germline V gene data show CDR1 as PRHDT and CDR2 as FYEKMQ (reference sequence). The trim removed 4 bases at V and 0 bases at J, leaving 7 bases unmatched. There are 17 residues in the CDR3. The CDR3 DNA reads as TGTGCCAGCAGCTCGGGACTAGCGGGTGGTGACTCCTACGAGCAGTACGTC. Translated: CASSSGLAGGDSYEQYV.

This chain links TRBV24-1 with TRBJ2-7; tentatively, D is TRBD2 (6 bases). Trimming took off 4 bases at V and 6 bases at J, with 18 bases between the two ends. CDR3 size: 15 residues. The germline CDR1 and CDR2 sequences are KGHDR and SFDVKD. The CDR3 reads CATSDPGGPVREQYV. The CDR3, as DNA: TGTGCCACCAGTGACCCCGGAGGGCCTGTTCGCGAGCAGTACGTC.

The chain carries TRBV6-5 and TRBJ2-5; tentatively, D is TRBD2 (5 bases). The germline V gene encodes CDR1 MNHEY and CDR2 SVGAGI. There are 15 residues in the CDR3. The germline V and J ends were trimmed by 0 bases and 7 bases, with 15 bases remaining between them. The CDR3, as DNA: TGTGCCAGCAGTTACTCGGTGGGTCTAGCAGTGACCCAGTACTTC. It encodes CASSYSVGLAVTQYF.

The chain joins TRBV3-1 (or the pseudogene TRBV3-2) to TRBJ2-1; maybe TRBD2 (6 bases). The CDR3 length is 16 residues. Germline V gene lookup returns CDR1 LGHDT and CDR2 YNNKEL (reference sequence). V lost 0 bases and J lost 6, with 15 bases in between. CDR3 protein: CASSQDVGGTINEQFF. The CDR3 nucleotides are TGTGCCAGCAGCCAAGACGTGGGAGGAACGATCAATGAGCAGTTCTTC.

The CDR3 bases are TGTGCCAGCAGTGGCGGGGGTTACGAGCAGTTCTTC. Translating it yields CASSGGGYEQFF. The gene calls are TRBV12-3 or TRBV12-4 and TRBJ2-1; 7 bases match TRBD2. With 5 bases clipped from V and 10 bases from J, the junction kept 5 bases outside the gene matches. The CDR3 has 12 amino acids.

This clone was detected once. The rearrangement uses TRBV2 and TRBJ1-2; D gene uncertain. The CDR3 is 14 residues long. The germline V gene encodes CDR1 SNHLY and CDR2 FYNNEI. V dropped 2 bases and J dropped 0 bases, with 7 bases sitting between them. As DNA, the CDR3 is TGTGCCAGCAGTGAAAGTAGCGCTAACTATGGCTACACCTTC. Translated, it gives CASSESSANYGYTF. Based on the CDR3 plus reference TRBV2 and TRBJ1-2, the full variable domain is EPEVTQTPSHQVTQMGQEVILRCVPISNHLYFYWYRQILGQKVEFLVSFYNNEISEKSEIFDDQFSVERPDGSNFTLKIRSTKLEDSAMYFCASSESSANYGYTFGSGTRLTVV.

This chain joins TRBV4-1 and TRBJ2-3; 9 bases fit TRBD2. Germline V lookup: CDR1 MGHRA, CDR2 YSYEKL. The CDR3 totals 16 residues. V was pared by 4 bases and J by 0 bases, with 5 bases of the junction left unmatched. CDR3 coding DNA: TGCGCCAGCAGCCGATTAGCGGGAGTGAGCACAGATACGCAGTATTTT. Translating it yields CASSRLAGVSTDTQYF.

With regard to this clone: Different DNA sequences within this sample yield the same CDR3. The chain couples TRBV18 to TRBJ2-3; D call uncertain. Germline V gives CDR1 KGHSH, CDR2 LQKENI. The CDR3 is made up of 14 amino acids. Trimming pared 2 bases from V and 1 base from J, leaving 7 bases between. The CDR3 sequence is CASSPSRGTDTQYF. CDR3 sequence (DNA): TGTGCCAGCTCACCATCCCGGGGCACAGATACGCAGTATTTT.

V usage is TRBV30 and J usage is TRBJ2-1, with 8 bases lining up with TRBD2. Germline V CDR1 and CDR2: GTSNPN, SVGIG (reference sequence). After removal of 2 bases from V and 8 bases from J, the junction contained 2 bases not matched to a gene. The CDR3 length is 12 residues. The CDR3: CAWSSGSYEQFF. The CDR3 bases are TGTGCCTGGAGTAGCGGGAGTTATGAGCAGTTCTTC. Together with reference TRBV30 and TRBJ2-1, the CDR3 gives the full variable domain: SQTIHQWPATLVQPVGSPLSLECTVEGTSNPNLYWYRQAAGRGLQLLFYSVGIGQISSEVPQNLSASRPQDRQFILSSKKLLLSDSGFYLCAWSSGSYEQFFGPGTRLTVL.